This T cell receptor (beta chain) was recovered during a study of shared clonotypes between healthy human individuals. Using immunoSEQ multiplex PCR, the repertoire was profiled, and TCRdb retains in-frame clones only, with some absent. This repertoire shows about 1.1 million clones, approximately 80% found once; its top ten account for about 0.94%. V lost 5 bases, J lost 0 bases, and 12 bases lay in between. The CDR3 sequence is 15 residues long. Germline V CDR1 and CDR2: SGHRS, YFSETQ. V is TRBV5-1 and J is TRBJ2-4, with D possibly being TRBD1 (6 bases). This TCR was recovered from a young man in good health. Some clones in this sample may be carry-over from other donors' samples. The sequenced sample consisted of memory CD4+ T cells from PBMCs. Noted subset: CD45RA-negative fraction. CDR3 amino acids: CASRQDSIAKNIQYF. CDR3 bases: TGCGCCAGCAGGCAGGACAGCATAGCCAAAAACATTCAGTACTTC.